This entry describes one TCR beta chain. These data belong to a study of T cell responses to AZD1222 COVID-19 vaccine. Libraries were prepared by immunoSEQ multiplex PCR; TCRdb keeps only in-frame clonotypes and omits some of them. The sample carries over 200,000 clones, around 94% recorded once. Trimming took 4 bases from V and 10 from J, leaving 16 bases between them. Germline V gives CDR1 MNHEY, CDR2 SVGAGI. The CDR3 covers 14 residues. The material was peripheral blood, obtained 28 days after the second dose of the MenACWY control vaccine. The V and J genes are TRBV6-5 and TRBJ1-4; D may be TRBD1 (6 bases). This receptor was identified in an adult who received the MenACWY meningococcal vaccine as a control. The CDR3 loop reads CASSFVAGEAKLFF. In DNA form, the CDR3 reads TGTGCCAGCAGTTTCGTGGCAGGGGAAGCAAAACTGTTTTTT.